The 32 T cell receptor beta chains reported below all come from one sample, sequenced in a study of blood T cells in healthy people across ages. A second PCR, run for about 7 to 11 cycles, used a sample-barcoded 5' primer plus a J-beta primer mix. A single record per CDR3 protein comes from TCRdb applying MiXCR to the 5' RACE reads. Of more than 1 million distinct CDR3 sequences listed, around 43% are singletons. Sample: blood. The receptors stem from a woman aged 55-75 years in good health.

This sequence joins TRBV12-3 or TRBV12-4 and TRBJ2-3; 10 bases match TRBD2. V trimming: 10 bases; J trimming: 4 bases; junction bases outside the gene matches: 23. The CDR3 length is 19 residues. DNA for the CDR3: TGTGCCAACCCTGGGGCCAGCGGGAGGGATCGACGGCCCGCAGATACGCAGTATTTT. Protein product: CANPGASGRDRRPADTQYF.

This clonotype was detected only a few times. J is TRBJ1-2 and V is TRBV3-1; D unresolved. The CDR3 runs 14 residues. Deletions cut 4 bases from V and 4 bases from J, with 13 bases between. CDR1 and CDR2 (germline): LGHDT, YNNKEL (reference sequence). The CDR3 nucleotides read TGTGCCAGCAGCCCCAGGCGGGGAAGCTATGGCTACACCTTC. Translated: CASSPRRGSYGYTF.

This clonotype was seen a handful of times. The gene calls are TRBV20-1 and TRBJ2-1; TRBD2 is a possible D gene (5 bases). Trimming cost V 3 bases and J 0 bases, with 9 bases left between them. This CDR3 has 14 residues. The germline CDR1 and CDR2 sequences are DFQATT and SNEGSKA (reference sequence). The DNA for the CDR3 is TGCAGTGCTAGGGGAGCGGACTCCTACAATGAGCAGTTCTTC. Its protein is CSARGADSYNEQFF.

This chain links TRBV5-1 with TRBJ2-5; the D gene is possibly TRBD2 (5 bases). The germline V gene encodes CDR1 SGHRS and CDR2 YFSETQ. The CDR3 is 15 residues long. Between the trimmed V and J ends, which lost 2 bases and 5 bases, there was a span of 16 bases. CDR3 sequence: CASSLGGPTGETQYF. CDR3 DNA: TGCGCCAGCAGCTTAGGAGGACCGACGGGGGAGACCCAGTACTTC.

The chain links TRBV7-2 to TRBJ2-5; 8 positions agree with TRBD2. The last part of the DNA fits TRBJ2-1 better; the J call may be wrong. CDR1 SGHTA and CDR2 FQGNSA come from the germline V gene. The CDR3 spans 15 residues. The CDR3 sequence: CASSLSTSAEETQFF. As DNA, the CDR3 is TGTGCCAGCAGCTTGTCGACTAGCGCTGAAGAGACCCAGTTCTTC.

The chain combines TRBV2 with TRBJ2-1; perhaps TRBD1 as D (5 bases). The CDR3 is 15 residues long. Germline CDR1 SNHLY, CDR2 FYNNEI. Trimming left V 5 bases short and J 6 bases short, with 17 bases between. In DNA, the CDR3 is TGTGCCAGCAGTATAGGGGCCGCGCAGGGCAATGAGCAGTTCTTC. It yields the protein CASSIGAAQGNEQFF.

This clonotype was detected ten times or more. This sequence joins TRBV20-1 and TRBJ2-1; D call uncertain. The germline V and J ends were trimmed by 1 base and 5 bases, with 15 bases remaining between them. Per germline, CDR1 DFQATT and CDR2 SNEGSKA (reference sequence). CDR3 length: 15 residues. The CDR3 DNA follows: TGCAGTGCTAGAGTATCCCCGCGTTCGAACAATGAGCAGTTCTTC. The encoded protein is CSARVSPRSNNEQFF.

This chain joins TRBV12-3 or TRBV12-4 and TRBJ1-1, with 8 bases that match TRBD1. CDR3 length: 16 amino acids. J was trimmed by 0 bases and V by 3 bases; bases with no gene match: 6. For the CDR3, the DNA is TGTGCCAGCAGTTTCGGACAGGGTGCCATGAACACTGAAGCTTTCTTT. Its protein is CASSFGQGAMNTEAFF.

The V call is TRBV9, the J call TRBJ2-1; 10 positions agree with TRBD2. The CDR3 is 16 amino acids. V gave up 0 bases and J gave up 2 bases; unmatched junction bases: 2. Per germline, CDR1 SGDLS and CDR2 YYNGEE. CDR3 in amino acids: CASSVGTSGAYNEQFF. The CDR3 bases are TGTGCCAGCAGCGTAGGGACTAGCGGAGCCTACAATGAGCAGTTCTTC.

The chain couples TRBV7-3 to TRBJ2-1; 7 bases match TRBD2. Germline assignment: CDR1 SGHTA and CDR2 FQGTGA. The CDR3 runs 15 residues. V dropped 2 bases and J dropped 8; count of bases not matched to a gene: 9. The CDR3 coding sequence is TGTGCCAGCAGCTTAGAGGGAGCGGGAAGCTATGAGCAGTTCTTC. It translates to CASSLEGAGSYEQFF.

The genes are TRBV12-3 or TRBV12-4 and TRBJ1-2; no clear D gene. This CDR3 comprises 12 residues. Trimming took off 6 bases at V and 0 bases at J, with 5 bases between the two ends. CDR3 bases: TGTGCCAGCAGAAATTCTAACTATGGCTACACCTTC. It is translated as CASRNSNYGYTF.

The chain carries TRBV7-9 and TRBJ2-3; D not resolved. The CDR3 sequence is 16 residues long. Trimming cost V 4 bases and J 2 bases, with 16 bases left between them. CDR1 is SEHNR, CDR2 FQNEAQ, per germline (reference sequence). The CDR3 sequence is CASSYSLRIPTDTQYF. CDR3 DNA sequence: TGTGCCAGCAGCTATTCGCTGAGGATCCCCACAGATACGCAGTATTTT.

V gene TRBV25-1 combines with J gene TRBJ1-4; D remains unclear. This CDR3 comprises 15 residues. CDR1 is MGHDK, CDR2 SYGVNS, per germline. V lost 1 base to trimming and J lost 5 bases, with 11 bases between them. CDR3 DNA: TGTGCCAGCAGTGAATTCGGCGCCTACAATGAAAAACTGTTTTTT. It is translated as CASSEFGAYNEKLFF.

This clonotype was recorded only once. This rearrangement joins TRBV20-1 to TRBJ2-7; 11 bases align to TRBD2. There are 16 residues in the CDR3. V was pared by 6 bases and J by 1 base, with 11 bases of the junction left unmatched. The germline gives CDR1 DFQATT, CDR2 SNEGSKA (reference sequence). For the CDR3, the DNA is TGCAGTGCGAACCCCATGACTAGCGGGATTTCCTACGAGCAGTACTTC. Its protein product is CSANPMTSGISYEQYF.

The sample holds many counts of this clonotype. The chain links TRBV11-2 to TRBJ2-4, with 7 bases that match TRBD2. The CDR3 consists of 16 residues. Germline-derived CDR1 and CDR2 are SGHAT and FQNNGV. V lost 4 bases to trimming and J lost 0 bases; unmatched junction nucleotides: 6. CDR3 coding DNA: TGTGCCAGCAGCTCGGGGACTACCATAGCCAAAAACATTCAGTACTTC. It encodes CASSSGTTIAKNIQYF.

V usage is TRBV5-1 and J usage is TRBJ2-3; no reliable D call. The CDR3 is made up of 14 amino acids. Germline-derived CDR1 and CDR2 are SGHRS and YFSETQ. V gave up 4 bases and J gave up 4 bases, with 13 bases separating them. In DNA, the CDR3 is TGCGCCAGCAGCATTACCCCCGGGCCAGATACGCAGTATTTT. Its translation is CASSITPGPDTQYF.

V and J are TRBV6-1 and TRBJ2-3, with TRBD2 identical over 14 bases. Per the germline V gene, CDR1 is MNHNS and CDR2 is SASEGT. The V segment lost 0 bases and the J segment 6 bases; nucleotides outside the gene matches: 5. The CDR3 runs to 17 residues. DNA for the CDR3: TGTGCCAGCAGTGAAGCTGGACTAGCGGGAGGAGCGGATACGCAGTATTTT. It specifies CASSEAGLAGGADTQYF.

This clonotype showed up just a few times. The chain joins TRBV20-1 to TRBJ2-5; D is possibly TRBD2 (7 bases). Near its end, the DNA agrees better with TRBJ2-7, so the J call may be wrong. This CDR3 is built from 14 residues. Per the germline V gene, CDR1 is DFQATT and CDR2 is SNEGSKA (reference sequence). The CDR3, as DNA: TGCAGTGCTAGAGATGGGCGGGGGACATACGAGCAGTACTTC. Residues: CSARDGRGTYEQYF.

This sequence joins TRBV7-2 and TRBJ2-1; 11 nucleotides match TRBD2. The CDR3 extends over 15 amino acids. From germline, CDR1 is SGHTA and CDR2 FQGNSA. V dropped 4 bases and J dropped 6; count of bases not matched to a gene: 5. CDR3 residues: CASSYSGGAGNEQFF. CDR3 sequence (DNA): TGTGCCAGCAGCTATAGCGGGGGGGCTGGCAATGAGCAGTTCTTC.

This chain links TRBV7-9 with TRBJ2-1; D gene ambiguous. Per the germline V gene, CDR1 is SEHNR and CDR2 is FQNEAQ (reference sequence). The V end was cut by 5 bases, the J end by 6 bases, with 17 bases between. The CDR3 covers 15 residues. The CDR3, as DNA: TGTGCCAGCAGCCACGTACAAGGGATGTCCAATGAGCAGTTCTTC. It translates to CASSHVQGMSNEQFF.

This chain links TRBV6-6 with TRBJ2-5; the D is unclear. V dropped 2 bases and J dropped 0 bases, with 1 base sitting between them. This CDR3 has 12 amino acids. Looked up from germline, CDR1 is MNHNY and CDR2 is SVGAGI (reference sequence). The DNA for the CDR3 is TGTGCCAGCAGTTACCACCAAGAGACCCAGTACTTC. Encoded protein: CASSYHQETQYF.

The chain carries TRBV20-1 and TRBJ2-7; the match to TRBD1 covers 8 bases. CDR1 is DFQATT and CDR2 is SNEGSKA in the germline V gene (reference sequence). Trimming cost V 6 bases and J 7 bases; bases outside gene matches: 14. CDR3 length equals 14 residues. DNA of the CDR3: TGCAGTGCCGGTGGGACAGGACAAGGGAATGAGCAGTACTTC. It yields the protein CSAGGTGQGNEQYF.

This clonotype was counted a single time. This chain joins TRBV30 and TRBJ2-1; 10 positions agree with TRBD1. The last part of the DNA fits TRBJ2-7 better; the J call may be wrong. The CDR3 runs to 14 residues. Germline V gene data show CDR1 as GTSNPN and CDR2 as SVGIG (reference sequence). The CDR3 sequence is CAWTTGTGVYEQYF. The DNA of the CDR3 is TGTGCCTGGACGACCGGGACAGGGGTCTACGAGCAGTACTTC.

This chain uses TRBV7-2 with TRBJ1-6; no definite D call. With 3 bases removed from V and 0 bases from J, the gap between germline ends came to 6 bases. Germline CDR1 and CDR2: SGHTA and FQGNSA. This CDR3 is 15 amino acids long. This CDR3 reads CASSLESSYNSPLHF. The CDR3 coding sequence is TGTGCCAGCAGCTTGGAGAGCTCCTATAATTCACCCCTCCACTTT.

V is TRBV7-2 and J is TRBJ1-1; D remains unclear. The V gene's germline CDR1 is SGHTA and CDR2 FQGNSA. V was shortened by 1 base and J by 11 bases, with 11 bases between the two germline ends. The CDR3 runs 12 residues. CDR3 residues: CASSLDSLAAFF. As DNA, the CDR3 is TGTGCCAGCAGCTTAGACAGTCTGGCTGCTTTCTTT.

This sequence joins TRBV28 and TRBJ2-5, with D possibly matching TRBD2 (7 bases). V was cut by 3 bases and J by 5 bases, with 13 bases left in between. Per germline, CDR1 MDHEN and CDR2 SYDVKM. The CDR3 covers 14 residues. The CDR3 reads CASSFGGAGETQYF. CDR3 bases: TGTGCCAGCAGTTTTGGGGGGGCTGGGGAGACCCAGTACTTC.

This chain links TRBV27 with TRBJ2-7, with 9 bases that match TRBD1. The CDR3 extends over 15 amino acids. In germline, CDR1 is MNHEY, CDR2 SMNVEV (reference sequence). Germline trimming cut 2 bases from V and 5 bases from J; bases unmatched to any gene: 7. The CDR3 region has the DNA TGTGCCAGCAGTTTACCGGGACAGGGACGCGACGAGCAGTACTTC. It codes for CASSLPGQGRDEQYF.

The J gene is TRBJ2-5, the V gene TRBV20-1; D gene ambiguous. The CDR3 has 13 amino acids. The V end lost 3 bases, the J end lost 1 base, and 9 bases lay between the germline ends. Germline V gene data show CDR1 as DFQATT and CDR2 as SNEGSKA (reference sequence). The CDR3 region has the DNA TGCAGTGCTAGCCCTGTAACCCAAGAGACCCAGTACTTC. Residues: CSASPVTQETQYF.

This clonotype has only a few counts. The chain links TRBV3-1 to TRBJ1-1, with D possibly being TRBD1 (5 bases). CDR3 size: 15 residues. Looked up from germline, CDR1 is LGHDT and CDR2 is YNNKEL (reference sequence). The V end lost 0 bases, the J end lost 1 base, and 9 bases lay between the germline ends. This CDR3 is CASSQDGGRNTEAFF. The CDR3 nucleotides are TGTGCCAGCAGCCAAGATGGGGGGAGGAACACTGAAGCTTTCTTT.

This clonotype was found a few times. V is TRBV15 and J is TRBJ2-7, with D uncertain. The CDR3 has 14 residues. Germline CDR1 is LNHNV and CDR2 is YYDKDF (reference sequence). The V end was cut by 5 bases, the J end by 2 bases, with 13 bases between. This CDR3 is CATSGRQSPYEQYF. The CDR3 DNA reads TGTGCCACCAGCGGCAGGCAATCCCCCTACGAGCAGTACTTC.

This clonotype was counted between two and nine times. V gene TRBV29-1 combines with J gene TRBJ2-5, with 14 bases aligning to TRBD2. The CDR3 has 17 residues. Germline V gene lookup returns CDR1 SQVTM and CDR2 ANQGSEA. Unmatched junction bases numbered 14, after V lost 2 bases and J lost 9 bases. The CDR3 nucleotides read TGCAGCGTTGAACGCCGCGGACTAGCGGGAGGCCCCCAGGCCCAGTACTTC. It yields the protein CSVERRGLAGGPQAQYF.

This chain connects TRBV11-1 to TRBJ1-1; D is uncertain. The CDR3 extends over 15 amino acids. The ends were cut back, 1 base at V and 1 base at J, with 10 bases in the middle. Germline CDR1 reads SGHAT; CDR2 reads FQDESV (reference sequence). The CDR3 DNA reads as TGTGCCAGCAGCTTAGGCCGGGCAGCGAACACTGAAGCTTTCTTT. Translation gives CASSLGRAANTEAFF.